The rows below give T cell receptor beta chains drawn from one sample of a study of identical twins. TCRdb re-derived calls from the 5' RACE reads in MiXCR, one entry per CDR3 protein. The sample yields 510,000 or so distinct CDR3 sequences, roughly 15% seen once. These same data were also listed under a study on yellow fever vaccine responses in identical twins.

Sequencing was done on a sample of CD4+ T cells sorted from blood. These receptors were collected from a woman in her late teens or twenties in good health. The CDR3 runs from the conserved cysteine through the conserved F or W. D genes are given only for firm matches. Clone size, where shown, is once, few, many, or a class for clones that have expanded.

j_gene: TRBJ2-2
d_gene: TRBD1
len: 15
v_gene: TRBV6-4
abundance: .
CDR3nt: TGTGCCAGCAGTGAAAAAAGGGGGCCAATCGGGGAGCTGTTTTTT
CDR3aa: CASSEKRGPIGELFF

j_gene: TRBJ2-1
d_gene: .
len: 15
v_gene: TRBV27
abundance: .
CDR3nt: TGTGCCAGCAGTTTATTGTGGCGCTCCTACAATGAGCAGTTCTTC
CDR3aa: CASSLLWRSYNEQFF

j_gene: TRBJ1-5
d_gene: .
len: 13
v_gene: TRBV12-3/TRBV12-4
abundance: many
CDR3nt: TGTGCCAGCAGTCCAACGGGAGGGGAGCCCCAGCATTTT
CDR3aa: CASSPTGGEPQHF

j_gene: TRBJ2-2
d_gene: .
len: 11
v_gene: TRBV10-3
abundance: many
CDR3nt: TGTGCCATCAGGAACACCGGGGAGCTGTTTTTT
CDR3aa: CAIRNTGELFF

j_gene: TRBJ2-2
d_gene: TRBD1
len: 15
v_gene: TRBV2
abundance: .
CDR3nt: TGTGCCAGCAGTGAGAAGGGGGCGAGCACCGGGGAGCTGTTTTTT
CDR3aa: CASSEKGASTGELFF

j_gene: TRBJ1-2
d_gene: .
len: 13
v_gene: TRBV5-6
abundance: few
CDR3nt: TGTGCCAGCAGCCGTGAAGAGGGCTATGGCTACACCTTC
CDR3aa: CASSREEGYGYTF

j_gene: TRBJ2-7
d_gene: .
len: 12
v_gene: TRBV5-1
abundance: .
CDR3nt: TGCGCCAGCAGCTTGGACCGGGACCGGCAGTACTTC
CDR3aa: CASSLDRDRQYF

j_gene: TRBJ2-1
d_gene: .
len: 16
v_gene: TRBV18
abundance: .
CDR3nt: TGTGCCAGCTCACGAGCGTTGGACGGCCGGGGCAATGAGCAGTTCTTC
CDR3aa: CASSRALDGRGNEQFF

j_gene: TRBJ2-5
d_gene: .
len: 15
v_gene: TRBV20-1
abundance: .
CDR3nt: TGCAGTGCTAGAGACCAGGCGTGGGGTGGAGAGACCCAGTACTTC
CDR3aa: CSARDQAWGGETQYF

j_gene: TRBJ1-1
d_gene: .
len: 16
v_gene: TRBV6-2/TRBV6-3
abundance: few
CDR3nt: TGTGCCAGCAGTTACTCGAGTCGGGGGCCGGGCACTGAAGCTTTCTTT
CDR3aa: CASSYSSRGPGTEAFF

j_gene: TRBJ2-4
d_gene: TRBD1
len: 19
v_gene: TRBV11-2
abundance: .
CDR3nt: TGTGCCAGCAGCTTAGATTTTAGACAGGGGGGGGTAGCCAAAAACATTCAGTACTTC
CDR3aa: CASSLDFRQGGVAKNIQYF

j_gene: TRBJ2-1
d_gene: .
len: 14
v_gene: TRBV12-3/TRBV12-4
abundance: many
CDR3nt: TGTGCCAGCAGAGGGACTGGGGTTTACAATGAGCAGTTCTTC
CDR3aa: CASRGTGVYNEQFF

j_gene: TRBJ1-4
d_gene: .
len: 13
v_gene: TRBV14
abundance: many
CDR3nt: TGTGCCAGCAGCCGCCGGACAGTTGAAAAACTGTTTTTT
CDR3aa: CASSRRTVEKLFF

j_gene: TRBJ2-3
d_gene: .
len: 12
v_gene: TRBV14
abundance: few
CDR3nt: TGTGCCAGCAGCCCCGGACATTATACGCAGTATTTT
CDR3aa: CASSPGHYTQYF

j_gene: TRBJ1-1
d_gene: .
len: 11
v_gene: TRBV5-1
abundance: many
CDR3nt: TGCGCCAGCAGCTCGGACACTGAAGCTTTCTTT
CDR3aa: CASSSDTEAFF

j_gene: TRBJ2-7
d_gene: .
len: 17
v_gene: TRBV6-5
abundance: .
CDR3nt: TGTGCCAGCAGTTACGGGGCCGGGTTCGGTAGCGCCTACGAGCAGTACTTC
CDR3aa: CASSYGAGFGSAYEQYF

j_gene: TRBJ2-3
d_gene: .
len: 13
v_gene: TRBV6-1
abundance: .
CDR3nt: TGTGCCACCACCTCTCGGGGCACAGATACGCAGTATTTT
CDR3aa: CATTSRGTDTQYF

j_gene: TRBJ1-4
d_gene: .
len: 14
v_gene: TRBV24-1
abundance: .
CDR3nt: TGTGCCACCAGTGCGGGCGGAACTAATGAAAAACTGTTTTTT
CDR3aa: CATSAGGTNEKLFF

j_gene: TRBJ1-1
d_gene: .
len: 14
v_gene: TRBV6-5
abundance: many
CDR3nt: TGTGCCAGCAGTTACAAGGAAGGCCTGACTGAAGCTTTCTTT
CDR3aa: CASSYKEGLTEAFF

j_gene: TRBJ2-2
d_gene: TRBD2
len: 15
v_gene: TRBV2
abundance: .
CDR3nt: TGTGCCAGCAGGACGGGGGGGCCGGGCACCGGGGAGCTGTTTTTT
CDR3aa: CASRTGGPGTGELFF

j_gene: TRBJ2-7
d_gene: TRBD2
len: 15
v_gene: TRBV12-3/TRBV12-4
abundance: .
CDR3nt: TGTGCCAGCAGCCCCACCGGGACTAGCGTCCACGAGCAGTACTTC
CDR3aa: CASSPTGTSVHEQYF

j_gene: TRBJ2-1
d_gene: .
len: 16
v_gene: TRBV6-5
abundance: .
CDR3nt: TGTGCCAGCAGTTACTCGGGCTACCCGAGTGTGGTTGAGCAGTTCTTC
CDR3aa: CASSYSGYPSVVEQFF

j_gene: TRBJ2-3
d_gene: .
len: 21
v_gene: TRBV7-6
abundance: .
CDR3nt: TGTGCCAGCAGCTTAATTGGTTTACGTGCGGGACGCATGCCTAGCACAGATACGCAGTATTTT
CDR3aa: CASSLIGLRAGRMPSTDTQYF

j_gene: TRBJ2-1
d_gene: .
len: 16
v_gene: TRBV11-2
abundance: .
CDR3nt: TGTGCCAGCAGCCAAACAGTGGGAAGCTCCTACAATGAGCAGTTCTTC
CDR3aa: CASSQTVGSSYNEQFF

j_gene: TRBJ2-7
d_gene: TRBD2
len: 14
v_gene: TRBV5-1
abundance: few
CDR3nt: TGCGCCAGCAGCACTGGGACTAGTTTTGGCGAGCAGTACTTC
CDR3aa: CASSTGTSFGEQYF

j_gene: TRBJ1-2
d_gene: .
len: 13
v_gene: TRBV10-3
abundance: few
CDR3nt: TGTGCCATCCGATATGGGACAACCTATGGCTACACCTTC
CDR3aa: CAIRYGTTYGYTF

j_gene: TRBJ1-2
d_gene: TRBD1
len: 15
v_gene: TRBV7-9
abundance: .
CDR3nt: TGTGCCAGCAGGGAGCCGGGACAGCCTAACTATGGCCACACCTTC
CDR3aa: CASREPGQPNYGHTF

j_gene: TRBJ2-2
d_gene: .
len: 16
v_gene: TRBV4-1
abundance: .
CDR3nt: TGCGCCAGCAGTCCCTGGGGTAACCCCAACACCGGGGAGCTGTTTTTT
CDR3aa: CASSPWGNPNTGELFF

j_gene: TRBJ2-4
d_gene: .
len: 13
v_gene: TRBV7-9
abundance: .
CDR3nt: TGTGCCAGCACCTTGGGCAGAGGGGACATTCAGTACTTC
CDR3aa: CASTLGRGDIQYF

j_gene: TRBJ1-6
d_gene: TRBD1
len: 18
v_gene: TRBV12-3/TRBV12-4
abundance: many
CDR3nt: TGTGCCAGCAGAGAGGTTGGCAGGGGGCAGATGGGGAATTCACCCCTCCACTTT
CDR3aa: CASREVGRGQMGNSPLHF

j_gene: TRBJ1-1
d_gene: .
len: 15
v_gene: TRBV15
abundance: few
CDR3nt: TGTGCCACCAGCAGAGGCTCGCCGGGCCGTGCTGAAGCTTTCTTT
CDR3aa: CATSRGSPGRAEAFF

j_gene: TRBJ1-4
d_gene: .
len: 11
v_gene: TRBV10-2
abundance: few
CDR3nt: TGCGCCAGCAGTGAGTCAAGGAAACTGTTTTTT
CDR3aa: CASSESRKLFF

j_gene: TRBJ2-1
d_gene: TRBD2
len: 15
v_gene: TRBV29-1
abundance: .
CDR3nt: TGCAGCGCTAAAACCGGGACTAGCGGGAGCAATGAGCAGTTCTTC
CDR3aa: CSAKTGTSGSNEQFF

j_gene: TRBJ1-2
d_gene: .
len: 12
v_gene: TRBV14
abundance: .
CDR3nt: TGTGCCAGCAGCCAACTGAGACATGGCTACACCTTC
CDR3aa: CASSQLRHGYTF

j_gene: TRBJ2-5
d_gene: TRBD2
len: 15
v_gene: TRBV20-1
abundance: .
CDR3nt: TGCAGTGCTAGAGATATGGCTAGCGGTGGGGAGACCCAGTACTTC
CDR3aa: CSARDMASGGETQYF

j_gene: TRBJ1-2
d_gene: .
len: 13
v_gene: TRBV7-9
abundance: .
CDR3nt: TGTGCCAGCACCCCGGGGCAGGGGAATGGCTACACCTTC
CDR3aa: CASTPGQGNGYTF

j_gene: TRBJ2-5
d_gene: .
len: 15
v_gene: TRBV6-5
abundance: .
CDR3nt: TGTGCCAGCAGTTACTTAGCGCGAGCACAAGAGACCCAGTACTTC
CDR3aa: CASSYLARAQETQYF

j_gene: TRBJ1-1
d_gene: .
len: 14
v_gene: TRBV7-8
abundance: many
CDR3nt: TGTGCCAGCAGCTTAGTTAGGATTGGGACTGAAGCTTTCTTT
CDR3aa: CASSLVRIGTEAFF

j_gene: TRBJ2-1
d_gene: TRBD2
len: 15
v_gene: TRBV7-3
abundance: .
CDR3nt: TGTGCCAGCAGCTCCGGGACTAGCATCTACAATGAGCAGTTCTTC
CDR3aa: CASSSGTSIYNEQFF

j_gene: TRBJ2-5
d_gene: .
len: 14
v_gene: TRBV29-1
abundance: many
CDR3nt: TGCAGCGTGGGCCCCCAGGCCAGAAGGGAGACCCAGTACTTC
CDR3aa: CSVGPQARRETQYF

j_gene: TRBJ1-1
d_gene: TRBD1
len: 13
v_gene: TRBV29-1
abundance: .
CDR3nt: TGCAGCGCGAAGGGACAGGGAGGGTCTGAAGCTTTCTTT
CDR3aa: CSAKGQGGSEAFF

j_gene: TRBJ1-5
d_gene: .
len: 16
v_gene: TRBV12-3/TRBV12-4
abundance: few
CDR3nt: TGTGCCAGCAGTCCTCGACAGCTAGAGAGCAATCAGCCCCAGCATTTT
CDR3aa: CASSPRQLESNQPQHF

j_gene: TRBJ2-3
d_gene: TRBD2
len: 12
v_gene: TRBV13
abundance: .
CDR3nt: TGTGCCAGCGGGGGGGGACCAGATACGCAGTATTTT
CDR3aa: CASGGGPDTQYF

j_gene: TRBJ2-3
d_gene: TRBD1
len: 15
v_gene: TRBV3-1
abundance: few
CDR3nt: TGTGCCAGCAGCCCCGGGACAGGGATTACAGATACGCAGTATTTT
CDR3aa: CASSPGTGITDTQYF

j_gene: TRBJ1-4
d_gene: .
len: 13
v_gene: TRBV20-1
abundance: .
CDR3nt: TGCAGTGCTAGTCCGGGTCAAAGTGAAAAACTGTTTTTT
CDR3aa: CSASPGQSEKLFF

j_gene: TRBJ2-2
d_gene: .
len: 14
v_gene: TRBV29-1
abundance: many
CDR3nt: TGCAGCGTTGAAGGGGGGGTGGTCACCGGGGAGCTGTTTTTT
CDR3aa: CSVEGGVVTGELFF

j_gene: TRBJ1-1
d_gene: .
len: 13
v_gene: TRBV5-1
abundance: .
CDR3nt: TGCGCCAGCAGGTTGGACGTGAACACTGAAGCTTTCTTT
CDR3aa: CASRLDVNTEAFF

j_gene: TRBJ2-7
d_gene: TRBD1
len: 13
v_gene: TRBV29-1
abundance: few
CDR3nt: TGCAGCGTTGCTTGGACAGGGCCCACCGAGCAGTACTTC
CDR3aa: CSVAWTGPTEQYF

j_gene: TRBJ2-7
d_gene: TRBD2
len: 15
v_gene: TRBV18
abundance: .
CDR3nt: TGTCCCAGCTCACCGCAACTAGCGGGAGCGCCCGAGCAGTACTTC
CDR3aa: CPSSPQLAGAPEQYF

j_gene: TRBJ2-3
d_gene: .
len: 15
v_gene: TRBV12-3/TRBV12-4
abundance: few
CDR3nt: TGTGCCAGCAGTTTTCGGGAGACTAGCACAGATACGCAGTATTTT
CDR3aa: CASSFRETSTDTQYF

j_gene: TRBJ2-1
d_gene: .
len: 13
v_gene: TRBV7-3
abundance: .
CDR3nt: TGTGCCAGCAGCTCAGTCGGCCTCAATGAGCAGTTCTTC
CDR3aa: CASSSVGLNEQFF

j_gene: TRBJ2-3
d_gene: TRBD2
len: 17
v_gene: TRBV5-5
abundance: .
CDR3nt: TGTGCCAGCAGCTTGGTAGCTAGCGGCCCAAACACAGATACGCAGTATTTT
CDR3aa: CASSLVASGPNTDTQYF

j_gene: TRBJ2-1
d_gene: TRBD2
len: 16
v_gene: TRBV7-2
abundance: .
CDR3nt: TGTGCCAGCAGCTTAATTGAACTAGCGGGGAACAATGAGCAGTTCTTC
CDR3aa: CASSLIELAGNNEQFF

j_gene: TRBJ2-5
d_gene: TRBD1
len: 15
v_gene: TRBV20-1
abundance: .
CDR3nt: TGCAGTGCTCCCCCCGGGACAGGGGCTGCGGAGACCCAGTACTTC
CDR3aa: CSAPPGTGAAETQYF

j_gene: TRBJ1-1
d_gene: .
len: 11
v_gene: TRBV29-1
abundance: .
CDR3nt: TGCAGCGTTGAAGTAAACACTGAAGCTTTCTTT
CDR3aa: CSVEVNTEAFF

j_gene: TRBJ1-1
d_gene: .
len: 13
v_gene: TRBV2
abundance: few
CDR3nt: TGTGCCAGCAACAAGGGATCGAACACTGAAGCTTTCTTT
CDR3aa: CASNKGSNTEAFF

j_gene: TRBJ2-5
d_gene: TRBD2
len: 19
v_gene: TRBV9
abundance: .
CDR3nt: TGTGCCAGCAGCGTAGATCTAGGACTAGCGGGGATGAACCAAGAGACCCAGTACTTC
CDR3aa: CASSVDLGLAGMNQETQYF

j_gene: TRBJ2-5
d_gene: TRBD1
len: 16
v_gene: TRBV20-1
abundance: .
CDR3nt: TGCAGTGCTAGAGTCGGTACAGGGGTGGTCCAAGAGACCCAGTACTTC
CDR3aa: CSARVGTGVVQETQYF

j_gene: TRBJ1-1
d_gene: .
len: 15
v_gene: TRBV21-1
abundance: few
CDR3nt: TGTGCCAGCAGCAAAGAGGAGACGGTGAACACTGAAGCTTTCTTT
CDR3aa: CASSKEETVNTEAFF

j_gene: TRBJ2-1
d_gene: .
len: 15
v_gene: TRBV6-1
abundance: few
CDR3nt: TGTGCCAGCAGCCTAGACTCTCTTCTCTACAATGAGCAGTTCTTC
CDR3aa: CASSLDSLLYNEQFF